The 17 T cell receptor beta chains below were found in one sample sequenced in a study of radiotherapy plus CTLA-4 blockade in lung cancer. Some clones are missing from TCRdb's copy, which holds only in-frame ones; the method was immunoSEQ multiplex PCR. The profile shows about 88,000 clones, more than 70% of them singletons. Sequencing used peripheral blood, obtained from a patient treated with radiotherapy plus ipilimumab. These receptors were obtained from a human donor with non-small cell lung cancer that progressed on radiotherapy plus ipilimumab.

This sequence joins TRBV5-1 and TRBJ1-4, with 7 bases aligning to TRBD1. This CDR3 comprises 15 residues. Per the germline V gene, CDR1 is SGHRS and CDR2 is YFSETQ. J was trimmed by 3 bases and V by 3 bases; bases with no gene match: 5. The CDR3 loop reads CASSSEGASNEKLFF. In DNA, the CDR3 is TGCGCCAGCAGCTCGGAGGGGGCCTCTAATGAAAAACTGTTTTTT.

The chain carries TRBV11-2 and TRBJ2-1; D may be TRBD2 (6 bases). The CDR3 spans 14 residues. The V and J ends lost 5 bases and 6 bases respectively, with 14 bases between them. CDR1 and CDR2 (germline): SGHAT, FQNNGV. The CDR3 DNA is TGTGCCAGCAGCCCCGGGGGAAGGGGCAATGAGCAGTTCTTC. Amino acids: CASSPGGRGNEQFF.

The chain couples TRBV29-1 to TRBJ2-2; 15 bases are shared with TRBD2. The CDR3 loop spans 16 amino acids. V trimming: 7 bases; J trimming: 5 bases; junction bases outside the gene matches: 8. Germline CDR1 and CDR2: SQVTM and ANQGSEA. The CDR3 sequence is CSAGLAGGRETGELFF. The CDR3 nucleotides read TGCAGCGCAGGACTAGCGGGAGGGCGGGAAACCGGGGAGCTGTTTTTT.

The J gene is TRBJ2-1, the V gene TRBV5-6; no reliable D call. Deletions cut 1 base from V and 6 bases from J, with 2 bases between. From germline, CDR1 is SGHDT and CDR2 YYEEEE. This CDR3 contains 11 residues. For the CDR3, the DNA is TGTGCCAGCAGCTTGACCAATGAGCAGTTCTTC. Amino acid sequence: CASSLTNEQFF.

The CDR3, as DNA: TGTGCCATCAGCACAGGGAGGGGAGCTAACTATGGCTACACCTTC. Its protein product is CAISTGRGANYGYTF. The gene calls are TRBV10-3 and TRBJ1-2, with D maybe TRBD1 (6 bases). V was pared by 6 bases and J by 0 bases, with 14 bases between. Germline V gene lookup returns CDR1 ENHRY and CDR2 SYGVKD. The CDR3 covers 15 residues.

The V and J genes are TRBV28 and TRBJ2-7, with TRBD2 as a possible D gene (6 bases). This CDR3 spans 14 amino acids. Trimming took 7 bases from V and 5 from J, leaving 18 bases between them. CDR1 MDHEN and CDR2 SYDVKM come from the germline V gene. CDR3 in DNA: TGTGCCAGCACCCCGGGCGGGGATGGGCACGAGCAGTACTTC. Translation gives CASTPGGDGHEQYF.

The chain joins TRBV6-6 to TRBJ1-3; TRBD1 might be the D (5 bases). The germline V gene encodes CDR1 MNHNY and CDR2 SVGAGI (reference sequence). V was shortened by 2 bases and J by 4 bases, with 12 bases between the two germline ends. This CDR3 spans 15 amino acids. The CDR3 DNA is TGTGCCAGCAGTTACGGGGCAGGGCTAGGAAACACCATATATTTT. Translation: CASSYGAGLGNTIYF.

The chain joins TRBV5-1 to TRBJ2-2; TRBD2 matches at 7 bases. V trimming: 6 bases; J trimming: 4 bases; junction bases outside the gene matches: 9. Germline CDR1 and CDR2: SGHRS and YFSETQ. This CDR3 comprises 15 residues. The CDR3 nucleotides are TGCGCCAGCACCGTCAGGGAGGGGTCCACCGGGGAGCTGTTTTTT. Amino acids: CASTVREGSTGELFF. Full variable domain (remainder filled in from reference TRBV5-1 and TRBJ2-2): KAGVTQTPRYLIKTRGQQVTLSCSPISGHRSVSWYQQTPGQGLQFLFEYFSETQRNKGNFPGRFSGRQFSNSRSEMNVSTLELGDSALYLCASTVREGSTGELFFGEGSRLTVL.

V and J are TRBV13 and TRBJ2-1; 10 bases map to TRBD2. J was trimmed by 8 bases and V by 5 bases; bases with no gene match: 9. Germline V gives CDR1 PRHDT, CDR2 FYEKMQ (reference sequence). This CDR3 comprises 15 residues. CDR3 protein: CASSRLAGSRDEQFF. As DNA, the CDR3 is TGTGCCAGCAGCCGACTAGCGGGTTCGAGAGATGAGCAGTTCTTC.

The V call is TRBV19, the J call TRBJ2-3, with D hard to call. Germline-derived CDR1 and CDR2 are LNHDA and SQIVND (reference sequence). The CDR3 has 14 residues. V was pared by 10 bases and J by 1 base, with 15 bases between. For the CDR3, the DNA is TGTGCCACCCGAAGCGTGTTCGGCACAGATACGCAGTATTTT. This sequence encodes CATRSVFGTDTQYF.

V usage is TRBV5-4 and J usage is TRBJ2-3, with 7 bases fitting TRBD2. This CDR3 comprises 15 residues. J gave up 5 bases and V 3 bases, and 9 bases lay outside the gene matches. Germline lookup yields CDR1 SGHNT and CDR2 YYREEE (reference sequence). The CDR3 nucleotides read TGTGCCAGCAGCTCCCTAGCGGCACAGAGAGATACGCAGTATTTT. It specifies CASSSLAAQRDTQYF.

The rearrangement joins TRBV5-4 to TRBJ2-7; 10 bases map to TRBD2. The J segment lost 5 bases and the V segment lost 0 bases, leaving 11 bases of the junction unmatched. This CDR3 region has 17 residues. Germline values: CDR1 SGHNT, CDR2 YYREEE (reference sequence). CDR3 region: CASSLDAPSGRFDEQYF. For the CDR3, the DNA is TGTGCCAGCAGCTTGGATGCCCCTAGCGGGAGATTCGACGAGCAGTACTTC.

This sequence joins TRBV2 and TRBJ2-3; 7 bases agree with TRBD1. The CDR3 length is 13 residues. Trimming cost V 8 bases and J 5 bases; bases outside gene matches: 7. In germline, CDR1 is SNHLY, CDR2 FYNNEI. CDR3 sequence: CASALTGVDTQYF. Written as DNA, the CDR3 is TGTGCCAGCGCCCTAACAGGGGTAGATACGCAGTATTTT.

This rearrangement joins TRBV5-6 to TRBJ1-2, with 12 bases matching TRBD1. V was pared by 4 bases and J by 5 bases, with 6 bases of the junction left unmatched. The CDR3 is 15 amino acids. Per the germline V gene, CDR1 is SGHDT and CDR2 is YYEEEE. CDR3 in amino acids: CASSNRDRGPYGYTF. DNA for the CDR3: TGTGCCAGCAGCAACCGGGACAGGGGGCCATATGGCTACACCTTC.

The chain is built from TRBV4-1 and TRBJ1-1; no clear D gene. The length of the CDR3 is 13 residues. Trimming pared 3 bases from V and 3 bases from J, leaving 8 bases between. Germline V lookup: CDR1 MGHRA, CDR2 YSYEKL. The CDR3 loop reads CASSHGGDTEAFF. Written as DNA, the CDR3 is TGCGCCAGCAGCCATGGCGGGGACACTGAAGCTTTCTTT.

This clone has just a few counts. The chain employs TRBV30 and TRBJ1-1, with 8 bases lining up with TRBD1. CDR3 size: 15 residues. The germline CDR1 and CDR2 sequences are GTSNPN and SVGIG (reference sequence). The junction had 10 bases not matched to a gene; V was cut back by 3 bases and J by 4 bases. CDR3 coding DNA: TGTGCCTGGAGGTCGCGGGACAGGTGGGGCACTGAAGCTTTCTTT. Amino acids: CAWRSRDRWGTEAFF.

This chain joins TRBV15 and TRBJ1-2, with a possible D match to TRBD1 (6 bases). Germline CDR1 reads LNHNV; CDR2 reads YYDKDF (reference sequence). V shed 2 bases and J shed 0 bases, with 7 bases lying between them. The CDR3 runs 14 residues. CDR3 residues: CATSRRTANYGYTF. The CDR3 DNA follows: TGTGCCACCAGCAGACGGACAGCTAACTATGGCTACACCTTC. Full variable domain (rest looked up from reference TRBV15 and TRBJ1-2): DAMVIQNPRYQVTQFGKPVTLSCSQTLNHNVMYWYQQKSSQAPKLLFHYYDKDFNNEADTPDNFQSRRPNTSFCFLDIRSPGLGDTAMYLCATSRRTANYGYTFGSGTRLTVV.